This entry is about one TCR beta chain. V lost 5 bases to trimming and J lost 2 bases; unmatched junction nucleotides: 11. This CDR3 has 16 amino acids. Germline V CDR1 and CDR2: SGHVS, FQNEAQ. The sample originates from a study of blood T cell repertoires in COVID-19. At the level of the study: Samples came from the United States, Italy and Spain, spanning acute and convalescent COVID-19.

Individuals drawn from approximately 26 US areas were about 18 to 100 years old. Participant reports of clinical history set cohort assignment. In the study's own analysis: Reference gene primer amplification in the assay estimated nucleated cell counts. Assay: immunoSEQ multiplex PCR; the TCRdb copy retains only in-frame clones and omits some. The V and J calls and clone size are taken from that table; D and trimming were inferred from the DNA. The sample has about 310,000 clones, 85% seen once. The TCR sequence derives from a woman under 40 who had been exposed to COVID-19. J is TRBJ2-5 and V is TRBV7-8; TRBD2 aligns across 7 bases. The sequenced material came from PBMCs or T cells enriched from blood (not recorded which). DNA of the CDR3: TGTGCCAGCAGCCTTGGACTAGTGGAGGGGCAAGAGACCCAGTACTTC. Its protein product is CASSLGLVEGQETQYF.